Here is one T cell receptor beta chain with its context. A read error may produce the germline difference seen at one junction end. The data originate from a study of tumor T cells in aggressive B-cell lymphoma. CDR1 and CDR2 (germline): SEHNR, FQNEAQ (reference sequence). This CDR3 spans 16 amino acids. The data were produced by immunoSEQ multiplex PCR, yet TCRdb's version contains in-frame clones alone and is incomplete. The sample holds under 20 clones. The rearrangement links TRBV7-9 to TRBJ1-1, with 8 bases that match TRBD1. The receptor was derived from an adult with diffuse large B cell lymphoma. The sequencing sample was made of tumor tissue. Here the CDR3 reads CASSAENRGLYTKAFF. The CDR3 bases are TGTGCCAGCAGCGCCGAGAACAGGGGGTTGTACACTAAAGCTTTCTTT.